This T cell receptor beta chain comes out of a study of graft-versus-host responses after intestinal transplantation (dated by TCRdb to about 2021). General notes on the study: The transplants that recipients received were multivisceral, liver-intestinal, or isolated intestinal. Every recipient was given anti-thymocyte globulin induction, followed by about 3 years of maintenance tacrolimus and steroids. Graft-versus-host and host-versus-graft alloreactive T cell clones were tracked in the graft, circulation and bone marrow after intestinal transplantation using bulk TCR-beta CDR3 sequencing. Alloreactive clones were identified by sequencing pre-transplant mixed lymphocyte reaction products and comparing these products with unstimulated pre-transplant donor and recipient T cells. Of the 20 to 25 intestinal transplant recipients enrolled in the cohort, one of whom was a retransplant, a few patients without pretransplant specimens were excluded. Donor T cell macrochimerism was defined as a peak of at least 4% donor T cells among recipient peripheral blood mononuclear cells. Rather than going through the commercial service, samples from three later patients were sequenced in-house on an Illumina MiSeq and processed with MiXCR.

In the case of this clone: The antigen it recognizes is unknown. The record has no base qualities; no much larger clone is one base away.

Receptor libraries were prepared by the immunoSEQ multiplex PCR assay. Adaptive Biotechnologies carried out high-throughput TCR-beta CDR3 sequencing of genomic DNA for most patients. In the original analysis: TCR sequencing data were retrieved from Adaptive's ImmunoSEQ software for around 19 patients, whereas three other patients were processed with MiXCR and VDJtools. Because the origin of CDR3 nucleotide sequences shared between donor and recipient could not be assigned, those sequences were removed. To be classed as alloreactive, a clone needed at least 2-fold expansion over unstimulated cells and a minimum CFSE-low frequency of 0.002% (template counts) or 0.001% (read counts). Mappable clones were those detected in sequenced pre-transplant spleen, lymph node, or MLR CFSE-low populations of the donor or recipient. Cumulative frequency of alloreactive clones was calculated as a percentage of all sequences weighted by copy number. TCRdb took over this immuneACCESS table, retaining in-frame rearrangements with V and J assigned. Such tables are incomplete; in checked studies, under half of the missing clones stem from an unresolved V gene, and the remainder is unexplained. V, J and clone size are taken as reported in that table, and D and trimming were inferred from the DNA itself. In this sample the table shows tens of thousands of clones, roughly nine tenths of which occur a single time. Over 15% of the sample goes to the ten largest clones.

Trimming accounts for 3 bases at V and 3 bases at J, while the number of junction bases matched to no gene is 8. CDR1 and CDR2, per the germline V gene, are MDHEN and SYDVKM. The cysteine opens and the phenylalanine closes a CDR3 of 15 amino acids. Solely the CDR3 DNA is kept, with 45 bases framed from the first base. Dithiothreitol, EDTA incubations and collagenase D digestion were used to isolate intraepithelial and lamina propria lymphocytes from graft specimens. Bulk TCR-beta sequencing was performed on serial intestinal graft biopsy specimens collected as late as 600 days after transplant. What the authors observed across the whole study: GvH clones turned up in recipient bone marrow, with some appearing earlier in ileal mucosa or blood, a pattern consistent with an intestinal mucosal origin. High GvH to HvG T cell clonal ratios were observed in the allografts of patients with donor T cell macrochimerism. The conclusions were limited by the relatively low number and heterogeneity of the intestinal transplant patients. Early after transplant, declines in HvG clones were associated with peak levels of circulating GvH clones.

The chain is assembled from TRBV28 and TRBJ2-7; 7 junctional bases match TRBD2. This material consisted of ileum tissue, taken roughly 200 days after intestinal transplant. The receptor's source is a human patient who received an intestinal transplant, so some T cells may come from the graft donor. The DNA reads as follows: TGTGCCAGCAGTTTTGCGGGGGAAAGAAACTACGAGCAGTACTTC. This sequence encodes CASSFAGERNYEQYF.